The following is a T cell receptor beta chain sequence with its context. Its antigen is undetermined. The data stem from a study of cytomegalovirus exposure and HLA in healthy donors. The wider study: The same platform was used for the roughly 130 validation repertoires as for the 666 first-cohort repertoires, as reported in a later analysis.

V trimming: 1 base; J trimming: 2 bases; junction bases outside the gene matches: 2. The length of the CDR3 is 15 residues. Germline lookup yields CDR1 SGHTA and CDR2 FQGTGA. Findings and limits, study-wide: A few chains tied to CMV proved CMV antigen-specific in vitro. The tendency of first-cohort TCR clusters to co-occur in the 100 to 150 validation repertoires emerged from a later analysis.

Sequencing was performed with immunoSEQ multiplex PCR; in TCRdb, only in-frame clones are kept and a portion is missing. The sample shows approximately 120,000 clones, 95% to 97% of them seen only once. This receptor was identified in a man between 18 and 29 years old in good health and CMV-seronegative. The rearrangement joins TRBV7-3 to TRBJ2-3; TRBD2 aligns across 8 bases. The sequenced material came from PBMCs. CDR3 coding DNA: TGTGCCAGCAGCTTAAGAGCGGGGGACACAGATACGCAGTATTTT. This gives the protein CASSLRAGDTDTQYF.